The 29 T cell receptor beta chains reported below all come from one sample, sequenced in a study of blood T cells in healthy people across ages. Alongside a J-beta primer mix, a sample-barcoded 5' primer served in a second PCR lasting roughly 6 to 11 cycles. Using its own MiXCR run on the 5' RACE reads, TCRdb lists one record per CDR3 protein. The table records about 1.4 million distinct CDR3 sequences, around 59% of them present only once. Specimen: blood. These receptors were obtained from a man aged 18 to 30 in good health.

The CDR3 spells CASSYLGLAGGPGNTGELFF. The CDR3 nucleotides are TGTGCCAGCAGTTATCTGGGACTAGCGGGAGGGCCTGGCAACACCGGGGAGCTGTTTTTT. The rearrangement joins TRBV6-5 to TRBJ2-2, with TRBD2 matching over 16 bases. V shed 3 bases, J shed 2 bases, and the junction held 9 bases outside the gene matches. Germline V gives CDR1 MNHEY, CDR2 SVGAGI. This CDR3 has 20 amino acids.

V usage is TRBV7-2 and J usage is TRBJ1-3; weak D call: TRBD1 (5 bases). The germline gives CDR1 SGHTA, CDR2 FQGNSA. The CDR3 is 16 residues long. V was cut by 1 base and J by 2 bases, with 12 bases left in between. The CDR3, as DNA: TGTGCCAGCAGCTTAGGGGCAGGGAATCCTGGAAACACCATATATTTT. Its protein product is CASSLGAGNPGNTIYF.

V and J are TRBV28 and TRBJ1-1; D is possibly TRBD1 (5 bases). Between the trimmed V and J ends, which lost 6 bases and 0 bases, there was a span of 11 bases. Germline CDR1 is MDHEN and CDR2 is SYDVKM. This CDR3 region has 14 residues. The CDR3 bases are TGTGCCAGCAGGGTGGGACGGGTGAACACTGAAGCTTTCTTT. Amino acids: CASRVGRVNTEAFF.

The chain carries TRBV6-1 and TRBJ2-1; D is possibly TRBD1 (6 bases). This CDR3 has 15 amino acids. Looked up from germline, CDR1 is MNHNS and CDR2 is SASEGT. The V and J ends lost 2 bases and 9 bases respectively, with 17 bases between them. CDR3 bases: TGTGCCAGCAGTGAATCCCCAGGGGAAAGAAGTGAGCAGTTCTTC. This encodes CASSESPGERSEQFF.

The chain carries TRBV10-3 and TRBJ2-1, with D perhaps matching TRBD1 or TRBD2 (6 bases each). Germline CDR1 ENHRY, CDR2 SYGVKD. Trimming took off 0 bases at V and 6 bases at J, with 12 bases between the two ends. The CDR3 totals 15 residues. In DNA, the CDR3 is TGTGCCATCAGTGAGTCGACACAGGGAGGCAATGAGCAGTTCTTC. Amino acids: CAISESTQGGNEQFF.

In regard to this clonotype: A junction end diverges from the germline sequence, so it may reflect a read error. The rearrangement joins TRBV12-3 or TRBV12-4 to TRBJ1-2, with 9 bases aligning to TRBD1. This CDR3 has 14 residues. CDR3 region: CAGSRTGGVDGYTF. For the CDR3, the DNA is TGTGCCGGCAGTAGAACAGGGGGCGTGGATGGCTACACCTTC.

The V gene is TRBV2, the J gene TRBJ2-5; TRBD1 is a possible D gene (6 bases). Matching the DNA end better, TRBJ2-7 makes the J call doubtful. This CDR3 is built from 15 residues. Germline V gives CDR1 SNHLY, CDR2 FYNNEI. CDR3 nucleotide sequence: TGTGCCAGCAGTGTCGGTGGACAGCCCTCCTACGAGCAGTACTTC. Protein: CASSVGGQPSYEQYF.

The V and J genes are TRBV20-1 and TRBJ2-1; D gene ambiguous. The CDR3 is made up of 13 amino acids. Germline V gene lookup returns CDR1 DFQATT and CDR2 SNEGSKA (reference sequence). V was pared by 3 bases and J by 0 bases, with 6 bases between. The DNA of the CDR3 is TGCAGTGCTAGCGCAGTCTCCTACAATGAGCAGTTCTTC. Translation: CSASAVSYNEQFF.

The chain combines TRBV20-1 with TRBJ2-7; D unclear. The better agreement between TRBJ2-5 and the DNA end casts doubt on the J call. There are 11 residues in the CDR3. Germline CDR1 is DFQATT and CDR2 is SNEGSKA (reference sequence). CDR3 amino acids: CSGLDGETQYF. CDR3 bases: TGCAGTGGTTTGGACGGGGAGACCCAGTACTTC.

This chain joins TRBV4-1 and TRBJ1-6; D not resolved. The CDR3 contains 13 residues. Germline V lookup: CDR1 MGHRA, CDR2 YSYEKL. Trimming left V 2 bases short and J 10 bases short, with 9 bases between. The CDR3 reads CASSQTLVSPLHF. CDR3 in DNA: TGCGCCAGCAGCCAAACTCTTGTCTCACCCCTCCACTTT.

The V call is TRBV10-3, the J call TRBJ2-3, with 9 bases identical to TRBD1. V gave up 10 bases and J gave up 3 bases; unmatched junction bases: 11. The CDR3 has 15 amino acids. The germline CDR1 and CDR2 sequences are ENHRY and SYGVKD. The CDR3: CATEKGQGRTDTQYF. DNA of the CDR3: TGTGCCACTGAGAAGGGACAGGGACGAACAGATACGCAGTATTTT.

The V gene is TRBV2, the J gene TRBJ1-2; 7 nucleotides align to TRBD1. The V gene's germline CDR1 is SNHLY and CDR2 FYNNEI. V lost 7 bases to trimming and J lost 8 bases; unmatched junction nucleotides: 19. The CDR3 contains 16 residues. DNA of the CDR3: TGTGCCAGCACCTCAACCACAGGGGCCACATCGAGGGGCTACACCTTC. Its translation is CASTSTTGATSRGYTF.

The DNA for the CDR3 is TGCAACGCCCGGAGCGAGGCTAATGAGCAGTTCTTC. Residues: CNARSEANEQFF. The J gene is TRBJ2-1, the V gene TRBV29-1; no clear D gene. CDR1 SQVTM and CDR2 ANQGSEA come from the germline V gene. This CDR3 contains 12 residues.

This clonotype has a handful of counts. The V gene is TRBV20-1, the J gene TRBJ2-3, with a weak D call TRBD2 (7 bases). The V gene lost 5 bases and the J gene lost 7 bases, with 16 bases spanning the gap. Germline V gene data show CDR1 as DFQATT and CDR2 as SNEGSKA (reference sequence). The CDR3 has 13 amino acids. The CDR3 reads CSALGGGTNTQYF. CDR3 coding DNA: TGCAGTGCTTTAGGCGGGGGCACTAATACGCAGTATTTT.

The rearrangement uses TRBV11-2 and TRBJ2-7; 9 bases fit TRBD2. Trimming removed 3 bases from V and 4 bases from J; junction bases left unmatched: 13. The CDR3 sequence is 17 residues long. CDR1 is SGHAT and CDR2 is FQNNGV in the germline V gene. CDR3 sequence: CASSFGYSGGQQYEQYF. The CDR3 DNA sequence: TGTGCCAGCAGCTTCGGGTATAGCGGGGGTCAACAATACGAGCAGTACTTC.

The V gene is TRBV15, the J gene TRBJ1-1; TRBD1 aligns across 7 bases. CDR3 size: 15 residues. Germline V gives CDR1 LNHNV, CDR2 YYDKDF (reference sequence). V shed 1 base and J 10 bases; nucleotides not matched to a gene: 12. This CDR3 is CATSRVIGTAGGAFF. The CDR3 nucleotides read TGTGCCACCAGCAGAGTAATAGGGACAGCAGGCGGAGCTTTCTTT.

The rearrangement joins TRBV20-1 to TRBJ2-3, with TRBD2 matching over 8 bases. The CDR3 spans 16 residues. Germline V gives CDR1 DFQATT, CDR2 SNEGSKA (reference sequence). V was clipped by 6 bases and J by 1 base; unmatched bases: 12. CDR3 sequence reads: CSASDQSGRGTDTQYF. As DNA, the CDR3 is TGCAGTGCGAGCGACCAAAGCGGGAGAGGCACAGATACGCAGTATTTT.

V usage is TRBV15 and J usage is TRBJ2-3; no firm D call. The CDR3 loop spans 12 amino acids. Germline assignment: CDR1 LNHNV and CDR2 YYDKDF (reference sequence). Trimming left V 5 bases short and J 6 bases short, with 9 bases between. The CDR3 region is CATSRQTDTQYF. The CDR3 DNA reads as TGTGCCACCAGCCGACAAACGGATACGCAGTATTTT.

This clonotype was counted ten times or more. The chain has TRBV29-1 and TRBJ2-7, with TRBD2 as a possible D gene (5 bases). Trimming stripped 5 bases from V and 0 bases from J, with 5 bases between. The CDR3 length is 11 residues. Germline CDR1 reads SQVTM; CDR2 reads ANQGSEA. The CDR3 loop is CSVRDSYEQYF. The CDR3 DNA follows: TGCAGCGTTCGGGACTCCTACGAGCAGTACTTC.

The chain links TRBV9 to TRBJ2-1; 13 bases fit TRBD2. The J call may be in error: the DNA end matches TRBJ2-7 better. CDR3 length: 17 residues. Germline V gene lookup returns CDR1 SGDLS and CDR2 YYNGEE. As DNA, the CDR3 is TGTGCCAGCAGCGCCCGGACTAGCGGGAGCTCCTACAATGAGCAGTACTTC. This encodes CASSARTSGSSYNEQYF.

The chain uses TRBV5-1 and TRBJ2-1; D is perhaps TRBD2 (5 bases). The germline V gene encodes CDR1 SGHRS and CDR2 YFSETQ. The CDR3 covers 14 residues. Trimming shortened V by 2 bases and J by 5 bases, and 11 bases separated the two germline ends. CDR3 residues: CASSFTLRDNEQFF. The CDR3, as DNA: TGCGCCAGCAGCTTCACTTTGAGGGACAATGAGCAGTTCTTC.

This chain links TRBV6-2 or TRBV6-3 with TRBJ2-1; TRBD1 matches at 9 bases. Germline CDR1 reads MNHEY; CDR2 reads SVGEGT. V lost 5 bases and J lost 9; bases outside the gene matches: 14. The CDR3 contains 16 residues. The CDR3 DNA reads TGTGCCAGCAGTCAACAGGGGGCATTAGGTATTGGTGAGCAGTTCTTC. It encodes CASSQQGALGIGEQFF.

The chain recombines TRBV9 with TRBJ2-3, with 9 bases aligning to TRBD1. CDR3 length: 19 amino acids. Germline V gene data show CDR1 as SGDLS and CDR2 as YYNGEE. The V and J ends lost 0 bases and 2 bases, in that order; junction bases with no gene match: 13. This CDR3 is CASSVDLPTTGGNTDTQYF. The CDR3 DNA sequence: TGTGCCAGCAGCGTAGATTTGCCCACGACAGGGGGAAACACAGATACGCAGTATTTT.

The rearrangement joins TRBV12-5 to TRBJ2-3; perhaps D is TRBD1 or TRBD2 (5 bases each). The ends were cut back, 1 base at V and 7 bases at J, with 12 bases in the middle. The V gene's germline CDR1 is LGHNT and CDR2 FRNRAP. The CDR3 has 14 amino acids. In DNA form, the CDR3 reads TGTGCTAGTGGTTTGGAGGGGACCCAATATACGCAGTATTTT. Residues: CASGLEGTQYTQYF.

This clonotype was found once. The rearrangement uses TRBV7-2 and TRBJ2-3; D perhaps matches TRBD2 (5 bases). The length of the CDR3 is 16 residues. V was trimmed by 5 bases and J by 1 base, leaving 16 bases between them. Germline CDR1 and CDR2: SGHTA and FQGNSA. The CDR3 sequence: CASSGSGSRRTDTQYF. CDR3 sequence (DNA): TGTGCCAGCAGCGGAAGTGGGAGCCGGCGCACAGATACGCAGTATTTT.

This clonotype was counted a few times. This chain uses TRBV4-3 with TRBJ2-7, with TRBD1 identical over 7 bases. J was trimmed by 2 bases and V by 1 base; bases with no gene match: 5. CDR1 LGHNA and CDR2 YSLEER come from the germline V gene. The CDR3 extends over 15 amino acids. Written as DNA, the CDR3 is TGCGCCAGCAGCCAAGGGGGACAGTCCACCTACGAGCAGTACTTC. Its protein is CASSQGGQSTYEQYF.

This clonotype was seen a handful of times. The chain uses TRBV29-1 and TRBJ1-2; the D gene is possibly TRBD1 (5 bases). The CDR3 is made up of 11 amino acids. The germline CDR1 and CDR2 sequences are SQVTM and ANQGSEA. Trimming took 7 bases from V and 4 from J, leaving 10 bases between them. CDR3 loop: CSADDSYGYTF. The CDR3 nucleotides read TGCAGCGCGGACGACAGCTATGGCTACACCTTC. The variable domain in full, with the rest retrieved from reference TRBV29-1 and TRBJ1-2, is SAVISQKPSRDICQRGTSLTIQCQVDSQVTMMFWYRQQPGQSLTLIATANQGSEATYESGFVIDKFPISRPNLTFSTLTVSNMSPEDSSIYLCSADDSYGYTFGSGTRLTVV.

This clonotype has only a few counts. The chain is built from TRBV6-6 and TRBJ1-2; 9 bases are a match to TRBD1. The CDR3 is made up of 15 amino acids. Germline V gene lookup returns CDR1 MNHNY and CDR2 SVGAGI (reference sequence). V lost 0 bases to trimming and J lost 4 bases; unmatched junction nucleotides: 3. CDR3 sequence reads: CASSYSDRGFYGYTF. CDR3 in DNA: TGTGCCAGCAGTTACTCGGACAGGGGCTTCTATGGCTACACCTTC.

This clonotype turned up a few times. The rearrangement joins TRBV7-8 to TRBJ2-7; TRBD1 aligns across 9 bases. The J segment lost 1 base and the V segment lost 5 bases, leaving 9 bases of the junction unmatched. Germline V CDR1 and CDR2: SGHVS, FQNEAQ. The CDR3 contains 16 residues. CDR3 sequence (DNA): TGTGCCAGCAGCGAGGGGGGGACAGGGCCTTCCTACGAGCAGTACTTC. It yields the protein CASSEGGTGPSYEQYF.